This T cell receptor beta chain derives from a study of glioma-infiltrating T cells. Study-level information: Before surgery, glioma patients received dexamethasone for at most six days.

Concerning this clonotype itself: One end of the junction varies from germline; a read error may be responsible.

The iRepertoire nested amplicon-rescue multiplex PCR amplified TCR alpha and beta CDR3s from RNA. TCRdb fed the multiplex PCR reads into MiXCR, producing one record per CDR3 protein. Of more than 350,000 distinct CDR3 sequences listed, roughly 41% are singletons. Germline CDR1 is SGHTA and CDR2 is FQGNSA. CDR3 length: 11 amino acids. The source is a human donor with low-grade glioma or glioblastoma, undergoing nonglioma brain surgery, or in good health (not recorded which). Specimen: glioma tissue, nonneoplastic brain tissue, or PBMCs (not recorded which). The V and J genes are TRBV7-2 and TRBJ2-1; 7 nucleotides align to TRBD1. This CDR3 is CASSLGRGQLF. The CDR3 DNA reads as TGTGCCAGCAGCTTGGGAAGGGGGCAGCTCTTC.